This T cell receptor beta chain was obtained from a study of shared clonotypes between healthy human individuals. On the study more broadly: Three plates were used per donor for CD4 naive, three for CD4 memory, two for CD8 naive and one for CD8 memory.

Deep level was the assay's run setting. Measured with immunoSEQ multiplex PCR; TCRdb has only the in-frame clones, and not every one. The table has 2 million to 3 million clones, over 85% seen once. From germline, CDR1 is MNHNS and CDR2 SASEGT. This CDR3 spans 14 amino acids. The V gene lost 7 bases and the J gene lost 1 base, with 13 bases spanning the gap. The origin of this receptor is a man younger than 30 in good health. Sequencing used naive CD4+ T cells sorted from blood. Subset described: CD45RA+ positively selected. This chain connects TRBV6-1 to TRBJ1-1; D not certain. The CDR3 loop reads CASTPPESNTEAFF. In DNA, the CDR3 is TGTGCCAGCACCCCACCAGAATCGAACACTGAAGCTTTCTTT.